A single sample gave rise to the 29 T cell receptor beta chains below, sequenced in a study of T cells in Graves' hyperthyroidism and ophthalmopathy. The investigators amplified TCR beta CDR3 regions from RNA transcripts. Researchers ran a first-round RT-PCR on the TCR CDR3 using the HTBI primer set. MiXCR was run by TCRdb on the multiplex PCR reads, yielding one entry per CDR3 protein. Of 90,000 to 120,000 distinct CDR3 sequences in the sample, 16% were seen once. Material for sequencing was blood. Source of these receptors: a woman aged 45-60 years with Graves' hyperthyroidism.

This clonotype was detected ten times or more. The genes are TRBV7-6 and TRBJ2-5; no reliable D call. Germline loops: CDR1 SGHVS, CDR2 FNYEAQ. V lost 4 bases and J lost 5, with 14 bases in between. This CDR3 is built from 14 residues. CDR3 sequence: CASSSRSGRETQYF. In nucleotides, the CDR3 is TGTGCCAGCAGCTCCCGTAGTGGGCGGGAGACCCAGTACTTC.

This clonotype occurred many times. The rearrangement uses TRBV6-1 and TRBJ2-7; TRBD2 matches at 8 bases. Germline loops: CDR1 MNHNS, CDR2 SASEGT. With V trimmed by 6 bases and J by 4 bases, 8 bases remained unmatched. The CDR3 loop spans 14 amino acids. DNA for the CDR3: TGTGCCAGCAGACGACAGCGGGAGATGTACGAGCAGTACTTC. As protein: CASRRQREMYEQYF.

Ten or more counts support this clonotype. CDR3 region: CASKDRGKSSYNEQFF. CDR3 nucleotide sequence: TGTGCCAGCAAGGACAGGGGGAAAAGCTCCTACAATGAGCAGTTCTTC. The chain is built from TRBV6-1 and TRBJ2-1, with 10 bases identical to TRBD1. J was trimmed by 0 bases and V by 7 bases; bases with no gene match: 6. This CDR3 comprises 16 residues. The germline gives CDR1 MNHNS, CDR2 SASEGT.

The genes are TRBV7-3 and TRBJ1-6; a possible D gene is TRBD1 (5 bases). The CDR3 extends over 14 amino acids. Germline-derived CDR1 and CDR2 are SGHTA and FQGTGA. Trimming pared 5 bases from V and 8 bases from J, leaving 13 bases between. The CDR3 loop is CASSPSGGDSPLHF. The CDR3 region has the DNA TGTGCCAGCAGCCCATCCGGAGGGGATTCACCCCTCCACTTT.

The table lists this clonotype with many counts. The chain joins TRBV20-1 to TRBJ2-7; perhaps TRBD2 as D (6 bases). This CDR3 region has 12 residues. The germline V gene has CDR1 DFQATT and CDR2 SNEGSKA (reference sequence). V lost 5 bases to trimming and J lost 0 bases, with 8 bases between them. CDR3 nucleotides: TGCAGTGCTTCTAGCGCCTCCTACGAGCAGTACTTC. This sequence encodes CSASSASYEQYF.

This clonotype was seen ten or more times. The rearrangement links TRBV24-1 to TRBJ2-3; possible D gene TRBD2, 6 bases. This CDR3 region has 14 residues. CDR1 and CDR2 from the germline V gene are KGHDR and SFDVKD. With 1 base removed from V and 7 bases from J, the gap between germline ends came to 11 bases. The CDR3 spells CATSDFVAGNTQYF. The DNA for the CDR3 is TGTGCCACCAGTGATTTTGTGGCGGGGAATACGCAGTATTTT.

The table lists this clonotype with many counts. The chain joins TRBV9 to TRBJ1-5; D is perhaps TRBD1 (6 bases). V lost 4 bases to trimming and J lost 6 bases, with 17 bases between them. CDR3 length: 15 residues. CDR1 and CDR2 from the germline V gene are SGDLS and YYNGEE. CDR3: CASSRSGGEGQPQHF. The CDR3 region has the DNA TGTGCCAGCAGCAGAAGTGGGGGCGAGGGTCAGCCCCAGCATTTT.

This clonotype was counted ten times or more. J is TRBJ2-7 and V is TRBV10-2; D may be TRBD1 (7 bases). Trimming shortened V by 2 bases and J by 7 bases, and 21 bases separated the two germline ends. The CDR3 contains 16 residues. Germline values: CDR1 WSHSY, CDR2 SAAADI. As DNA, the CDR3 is TGCGCCAGCAGTGAGGCGGGGACAGCCCGTCTGAGTGAGCAGTACTTC. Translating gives CASSEAGTARLSEQYF.

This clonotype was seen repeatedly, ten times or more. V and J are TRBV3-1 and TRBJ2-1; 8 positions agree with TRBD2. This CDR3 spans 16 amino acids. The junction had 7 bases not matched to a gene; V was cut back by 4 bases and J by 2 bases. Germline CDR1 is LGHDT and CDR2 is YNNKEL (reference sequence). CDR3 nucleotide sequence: TGTGCCAGCAGCCGCACTAGCGGAAATACCTACAATGAGCAGTTCTTC. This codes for CASSRTSGNTYNEQFF.

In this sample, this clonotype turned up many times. The DNA of the CDR3 is TGTGCCAGCTCACCGAATCAGGGGGCGCACGGCTACACCTTC. Encoded protein: CASSPNQGAHGYTF. The chain combines TRBV18 with TRBJ1-2, with 8 bases aligning to TRBD1. V lost 3 bases, J lost 8 bases, and 8 bases stayed unmatched. The CDR3 contains 14 residues. Germline CDR1 and CDR2: KGHSH and LQKENI.

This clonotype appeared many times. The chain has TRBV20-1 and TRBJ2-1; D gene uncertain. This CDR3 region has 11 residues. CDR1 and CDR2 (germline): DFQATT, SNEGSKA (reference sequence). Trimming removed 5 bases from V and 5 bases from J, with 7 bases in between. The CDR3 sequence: CSASFNNEQFF. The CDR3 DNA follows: TGCAGTGCTTCCTTTAACAATGAGCAGTTCTTC.

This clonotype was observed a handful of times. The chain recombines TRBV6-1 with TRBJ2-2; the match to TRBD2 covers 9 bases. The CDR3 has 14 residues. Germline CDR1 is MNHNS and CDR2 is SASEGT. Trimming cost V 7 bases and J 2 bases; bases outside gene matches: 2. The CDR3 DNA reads TGTGCCAGCAAGGGACTAGCCAACACCGGGGAGCTGTTTTTT. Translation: CASKGLANTGELFF.

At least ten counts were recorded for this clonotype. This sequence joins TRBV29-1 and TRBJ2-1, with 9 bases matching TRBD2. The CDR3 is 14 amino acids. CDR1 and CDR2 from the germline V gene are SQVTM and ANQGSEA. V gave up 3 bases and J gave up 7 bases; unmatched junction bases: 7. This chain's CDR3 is CSVDKLAGKNEQFF. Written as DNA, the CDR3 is TGCAGCGTTGACAAGCTAGCGGGAAAGAATGAGCAGTTCTTC.

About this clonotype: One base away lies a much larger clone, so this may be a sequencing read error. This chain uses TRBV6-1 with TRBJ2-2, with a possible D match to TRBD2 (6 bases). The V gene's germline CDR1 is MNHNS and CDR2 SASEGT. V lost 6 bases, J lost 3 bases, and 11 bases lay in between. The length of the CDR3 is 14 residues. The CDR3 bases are TGTGCCAGCAGGCGGGGCTTTTACACCGGGGAGCTGTTTTTT. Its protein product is CASRRGFYTGELFF.

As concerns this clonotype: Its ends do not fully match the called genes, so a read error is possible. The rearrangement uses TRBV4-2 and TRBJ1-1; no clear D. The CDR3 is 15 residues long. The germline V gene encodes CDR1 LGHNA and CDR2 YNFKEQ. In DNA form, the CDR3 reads TGTGCCAGCAACCAAGGTCCTCTACTGAACACTGAAGCTTTCTTT. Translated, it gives CASNQGPLLNTEAFF.

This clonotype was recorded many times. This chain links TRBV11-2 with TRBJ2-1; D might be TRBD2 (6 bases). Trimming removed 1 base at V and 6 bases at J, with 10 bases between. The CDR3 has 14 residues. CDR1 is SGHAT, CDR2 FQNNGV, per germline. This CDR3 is CASSLGLRGNEQFF. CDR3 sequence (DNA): TGTGCCAGCAGCTTAGGTCTGCGGGGCAATGAGCAGTTCTTC.

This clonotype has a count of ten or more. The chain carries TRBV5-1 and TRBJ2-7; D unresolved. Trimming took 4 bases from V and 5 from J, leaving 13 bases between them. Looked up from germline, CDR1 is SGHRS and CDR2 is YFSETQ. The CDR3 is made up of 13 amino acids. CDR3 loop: CASSTRPPNEQYF. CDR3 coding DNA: TGCGCCAGCAGCACACGTCCGCCCAACGAGCAGTACTTC.

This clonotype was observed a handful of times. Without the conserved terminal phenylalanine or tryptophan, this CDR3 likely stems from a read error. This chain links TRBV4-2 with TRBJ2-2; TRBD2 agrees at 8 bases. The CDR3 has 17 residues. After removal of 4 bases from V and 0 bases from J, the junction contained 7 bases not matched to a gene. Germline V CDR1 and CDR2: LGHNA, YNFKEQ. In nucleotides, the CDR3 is TGTGCCAGCAGCCTGTCGGGAGGGAGGCCGAACACCGGGGAGCTGTTTCTT. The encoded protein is CASSLSGGRPNTGELFL.

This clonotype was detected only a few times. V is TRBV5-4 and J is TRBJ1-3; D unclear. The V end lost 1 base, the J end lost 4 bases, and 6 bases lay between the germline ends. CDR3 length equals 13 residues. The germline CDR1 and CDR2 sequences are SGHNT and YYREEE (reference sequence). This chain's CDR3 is CASSLFMGNTIYF. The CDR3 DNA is TGTGCCAGCAGCTTGTTCATGGGAAACACCATATATTTT.

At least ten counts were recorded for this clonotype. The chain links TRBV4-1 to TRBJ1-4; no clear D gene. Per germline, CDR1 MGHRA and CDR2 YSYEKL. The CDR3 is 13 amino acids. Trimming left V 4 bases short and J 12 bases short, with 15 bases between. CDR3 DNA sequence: TGCGCCAGCAGCCCCCCTGGACGGGGTGAACTGTTTTTT. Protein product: CASSPPGRGELFF.

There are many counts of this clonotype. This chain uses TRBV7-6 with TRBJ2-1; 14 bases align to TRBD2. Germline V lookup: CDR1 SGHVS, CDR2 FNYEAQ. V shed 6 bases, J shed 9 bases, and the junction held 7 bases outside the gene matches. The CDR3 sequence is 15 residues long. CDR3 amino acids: CASRRLAGGRGEQFF. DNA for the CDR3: TGTGCCAGCAGAAGACTAGCGGGAGGGCGGGGTGAGCAGTTCTTC.

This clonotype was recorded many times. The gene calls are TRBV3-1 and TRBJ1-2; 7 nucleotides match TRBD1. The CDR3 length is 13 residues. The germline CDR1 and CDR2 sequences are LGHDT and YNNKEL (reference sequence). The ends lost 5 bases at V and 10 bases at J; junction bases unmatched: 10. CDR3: CASSSGTARDYTF. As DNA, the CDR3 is TGTGCCAGCAGCTCCGGGACAGCCCGAGACTACACCTTC.

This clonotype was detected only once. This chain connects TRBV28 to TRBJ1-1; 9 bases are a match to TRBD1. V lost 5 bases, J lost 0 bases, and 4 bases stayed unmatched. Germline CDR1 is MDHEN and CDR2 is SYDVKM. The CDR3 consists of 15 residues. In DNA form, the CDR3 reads TGTGCCAGCAGTCGAGGGGACAGGGTGAACACTGAAGCTTTCTTT. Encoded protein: CASSRGDRVNTEAFF.

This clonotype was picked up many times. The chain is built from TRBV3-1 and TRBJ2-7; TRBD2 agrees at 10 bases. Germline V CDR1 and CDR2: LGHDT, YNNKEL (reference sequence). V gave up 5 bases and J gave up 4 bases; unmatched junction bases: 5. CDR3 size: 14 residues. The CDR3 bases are TGTGCCAGCAGCGTAGCGGGAGGTTTGTACGAGCAGTACTTC. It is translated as CASSVAGGLYEQYF.

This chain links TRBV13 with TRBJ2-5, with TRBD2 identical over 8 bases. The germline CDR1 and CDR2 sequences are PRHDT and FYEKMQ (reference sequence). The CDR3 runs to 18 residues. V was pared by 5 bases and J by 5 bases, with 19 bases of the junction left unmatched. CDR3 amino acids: CASSPRGGVASERETQYF. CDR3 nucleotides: TGTGCCAGCAGCCCCCGGGGGGGGGTGGCTAGCGAGCGGGAGACCCAGTACTTC.

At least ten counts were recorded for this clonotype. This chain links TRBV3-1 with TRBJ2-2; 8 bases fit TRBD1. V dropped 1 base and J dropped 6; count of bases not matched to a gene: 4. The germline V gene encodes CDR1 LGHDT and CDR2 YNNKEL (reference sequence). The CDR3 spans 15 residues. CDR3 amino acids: CASSQGTGKAGELFF. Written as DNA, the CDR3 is TGTGCCAGCAGCCAAGGGACAGGGAAGGCCGGGGAGCTGTTTTTT.

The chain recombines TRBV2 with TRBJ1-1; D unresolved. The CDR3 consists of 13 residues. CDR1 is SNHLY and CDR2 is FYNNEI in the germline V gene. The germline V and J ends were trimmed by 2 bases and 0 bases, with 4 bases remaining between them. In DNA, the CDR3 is TGTGCCAGCAGTGAATTGATGAACACTGAAGCTTTCTTT. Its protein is CASSELMNTEAFF.

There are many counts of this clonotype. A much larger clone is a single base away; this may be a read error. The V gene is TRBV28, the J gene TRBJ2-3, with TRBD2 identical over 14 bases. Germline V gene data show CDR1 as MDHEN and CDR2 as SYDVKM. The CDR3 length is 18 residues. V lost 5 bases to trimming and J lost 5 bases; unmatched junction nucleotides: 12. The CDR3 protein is CASSPGLAGGGRRDTQYF. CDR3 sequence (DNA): TGTGCCAGCAGTCCCGGACTAGCGGGAGGAGGCCGGAGAGATACGCAGTATTTT.

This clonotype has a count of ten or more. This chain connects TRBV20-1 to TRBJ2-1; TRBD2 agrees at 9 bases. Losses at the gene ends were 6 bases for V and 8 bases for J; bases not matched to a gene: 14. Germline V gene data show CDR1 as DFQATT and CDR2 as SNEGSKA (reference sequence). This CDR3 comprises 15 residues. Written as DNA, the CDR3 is TGCAGTGCCCCGAGGCCCCTAGCGGGAAAGTATGAGCAGTTCTTC. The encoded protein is CSAPRPLAGKYEQFF.